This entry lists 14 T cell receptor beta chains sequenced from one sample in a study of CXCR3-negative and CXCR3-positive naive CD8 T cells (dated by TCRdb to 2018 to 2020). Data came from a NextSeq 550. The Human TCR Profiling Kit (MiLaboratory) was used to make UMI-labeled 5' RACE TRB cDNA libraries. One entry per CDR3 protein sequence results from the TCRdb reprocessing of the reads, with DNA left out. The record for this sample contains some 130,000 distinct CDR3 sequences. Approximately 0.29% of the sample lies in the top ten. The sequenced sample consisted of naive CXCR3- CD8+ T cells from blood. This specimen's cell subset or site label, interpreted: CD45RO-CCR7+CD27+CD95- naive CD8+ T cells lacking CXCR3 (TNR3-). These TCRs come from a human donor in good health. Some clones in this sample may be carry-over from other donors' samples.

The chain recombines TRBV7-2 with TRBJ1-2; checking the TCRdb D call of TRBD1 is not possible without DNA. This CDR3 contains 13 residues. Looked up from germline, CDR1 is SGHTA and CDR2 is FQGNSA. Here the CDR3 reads CASSPDRGSGYTF.

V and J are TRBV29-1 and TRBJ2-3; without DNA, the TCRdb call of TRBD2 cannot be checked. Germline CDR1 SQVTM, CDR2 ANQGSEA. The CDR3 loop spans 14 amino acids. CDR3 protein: CSVEASSGTDTQYF.

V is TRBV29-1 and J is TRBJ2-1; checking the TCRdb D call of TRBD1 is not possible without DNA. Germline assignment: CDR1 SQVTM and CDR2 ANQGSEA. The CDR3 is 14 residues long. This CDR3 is CSVSGREVYNEQFF.

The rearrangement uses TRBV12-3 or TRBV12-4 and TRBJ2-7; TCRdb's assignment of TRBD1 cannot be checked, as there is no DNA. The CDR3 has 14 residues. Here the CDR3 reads CASSFGQGHYEQYF.

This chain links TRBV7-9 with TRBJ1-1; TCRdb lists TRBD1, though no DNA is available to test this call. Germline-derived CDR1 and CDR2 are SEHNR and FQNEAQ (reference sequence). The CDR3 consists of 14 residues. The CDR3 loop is CASSFVSRGTEAFF.

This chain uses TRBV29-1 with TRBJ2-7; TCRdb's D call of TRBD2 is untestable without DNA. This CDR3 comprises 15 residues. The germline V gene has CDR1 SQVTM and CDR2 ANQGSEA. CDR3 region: CSVEILAGSNYEQYF.

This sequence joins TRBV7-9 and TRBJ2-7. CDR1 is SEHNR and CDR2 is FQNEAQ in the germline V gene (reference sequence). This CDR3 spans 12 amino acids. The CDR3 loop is CASSSPTDEQYF.

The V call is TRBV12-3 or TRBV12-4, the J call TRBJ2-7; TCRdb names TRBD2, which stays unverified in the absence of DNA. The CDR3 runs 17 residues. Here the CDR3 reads CASRSTAGGYSSYEQYF.

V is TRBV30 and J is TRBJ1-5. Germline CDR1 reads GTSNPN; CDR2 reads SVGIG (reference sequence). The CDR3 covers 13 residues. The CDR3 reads CAWSVDGSQPQHF.

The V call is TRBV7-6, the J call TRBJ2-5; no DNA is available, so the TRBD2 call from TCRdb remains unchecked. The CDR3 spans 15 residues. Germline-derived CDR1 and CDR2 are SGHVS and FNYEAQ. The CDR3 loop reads CASRVSSGAQETQYF.

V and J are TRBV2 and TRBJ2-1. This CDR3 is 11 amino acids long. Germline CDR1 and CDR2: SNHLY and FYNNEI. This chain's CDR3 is CASTIGSEQFF.

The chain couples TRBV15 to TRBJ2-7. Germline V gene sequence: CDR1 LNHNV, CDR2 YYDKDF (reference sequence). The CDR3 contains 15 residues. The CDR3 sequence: CATSRNRDLLGEQYF.

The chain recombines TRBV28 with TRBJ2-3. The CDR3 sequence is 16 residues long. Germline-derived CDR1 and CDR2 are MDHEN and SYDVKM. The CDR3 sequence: CASSLSLGGGTDTQYF.

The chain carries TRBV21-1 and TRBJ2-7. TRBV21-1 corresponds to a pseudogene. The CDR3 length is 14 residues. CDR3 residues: CASSSRHIHQCQYF.